A selection of T cell receptor beta chains follows, all from one sample in a study of shared clonotypes between healthy human individuals. Generated by immunoSEQ multiplex PCR, the TCRdb table keeps only in-frame clones and is missing some. The table has under 1 million clones, approximately 97% seen once. The sequencing sample was made of naive CD8+ T cells sorted from blood. The receptors shown here come from a young man in good health. The conserved cysteine and the conserved F or W are not part of the CDR3 here. Fields, in order: V gene, clone size, J gene, CDR3 protein. Not all rows give a size; the values are once, few, many and, for expanded clones, a class.

TRBV28	-	TRBJ1-3	ASSLYPQTDISGNTIY
TRBV13	-	TRBJ2-1	ASREMGSYNEQF
TRBV5-6	-	TRBJ2-4	ASSLVRENIQY
TRBV27	-	TRBJ2-3	ASSTSLPTEEEPWDTQY
TRBV7-6	-	TRBJ2-1	ASSFRLAGGNEQF
TRBV7-9	-	TRBJ2-3	ASSDLEREYDTQY
TRBV4-3	-	TRBJ1-2	ASSSDVTGTYGYT
TRBV27	-	TRBJ2-7	ASSSGGRYEQY
TRBV5-4	once	TRBJ2-7	ASSSTGLAEQY
TRBV5-1	-	TRBJ2-7	ASTLEITGNYEQY
TRBV6-6	-	TRBJ2-1	ASSARQGYNEQF
TRBV30	-	TRBJ1-5	AWSPGNPSQPQH
TRBV6-6	-	TRBJ2-1	ASSWKTGDEQF
TRBV14	-	TRBJ2-7	ASSQPGQGYEQY
TRBV5-1	-	TRBJ1-4	ASSLGPKLQGDEKLF
TRBV5-1	once	TRBJ2-3	ASSLALGGPTDTQY
TRBV4-1	-	TRBJ2-1	ASSQVYPGLREYNEQF
TRBV5-6	-	TRBJ1-1	ASSWDGGATEAF
TRBV4-1	once	TRBJ2-7	ASSQDTGAYEQY
TRBV4-3	-	TRBJ1-2	ASSQVTGGNYGYT
TRBV6-6	-	TRBJ1-2	ASSHLGVGYGYT
TRBV6-1	-	TRBJ2-7	ASSESQVHEQY
TRBV27	-	TRBJ2-1	ASRYVGTSGYNEQF
TRBV5-4	-	TRBJ2-7	ASSWGGGAEQY
TRBV11-2	-	TRBJ2-3	ASSLALRGRATDTQY
TRBV6-6	-	TRBJ1-2	ASSLTGGGDGYT
TRBV4-1	few	TRBJ2-3	ASSQDPPGSSTDTQY
TRBV4-1	-	TRBJ2-3	ASSSRDRGTDTQY
TRBV18	-	TRBJ2-7	ASSPPTEYEQY
TRBV4-3	-	TRBJ2-1	ASSQLGGEQF
TRBV11-2	-	TRBJ2-2	ASSPEPSGSGELF
TRBV4-1	-	TRBJ2-7	ASSQEPLLAGGTNYEQY
TRBV11-3	-	TRBJ2-7	ASSPGGGTAEQY
TRBV19	-	TRBJ2-1	ASSIDRSSYNEQF
TRBV5-8	once	TRBJ2-5	ASRLTGAQETQY
TRBV4-1	-	TRBJ2-7	ASSEGTGRYEQY
TRBV2	-	TRBJ2-3	ASSENLLAGATDTQY
TRBV27	-	TRBJ1-3	ASSLSFTSGNTIY
TRBV27	-	TRBJ2-1	ASSLASGNNEQF
TRBV7-2	-	TRBJ2-7	ASSLLGLAVYEQY
TRBV27	-	TRBJ2-1	ASSTLAGITNEQF
TRBV28	-	TRBJ2-3	ASSFRPTDTQY
TRBV7-9	-	TRBJ1-2	ASSLQGYT
TRBV29-1	-	TRBJ2-1	SVARQGVMDEQF
TRBV29-1	-	TRBJ2-1	SVEELAGVLNEQF